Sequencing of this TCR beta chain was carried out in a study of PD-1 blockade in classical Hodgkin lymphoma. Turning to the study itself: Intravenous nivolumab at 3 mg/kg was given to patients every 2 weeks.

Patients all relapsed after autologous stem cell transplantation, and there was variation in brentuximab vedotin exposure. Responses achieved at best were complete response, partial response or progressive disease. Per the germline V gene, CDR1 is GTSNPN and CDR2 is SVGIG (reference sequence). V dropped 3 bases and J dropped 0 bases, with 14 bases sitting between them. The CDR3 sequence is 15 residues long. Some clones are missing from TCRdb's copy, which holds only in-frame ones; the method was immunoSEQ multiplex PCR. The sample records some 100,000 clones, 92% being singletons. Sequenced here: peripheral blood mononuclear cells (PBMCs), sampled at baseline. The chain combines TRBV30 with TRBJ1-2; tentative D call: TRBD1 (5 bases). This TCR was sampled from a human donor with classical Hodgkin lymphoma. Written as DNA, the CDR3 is TGTGCCTGGAGGCCATCGGGGGGGGCTAACTATGGCTACACCTTC. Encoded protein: CAWRPSGGANYGYTF.